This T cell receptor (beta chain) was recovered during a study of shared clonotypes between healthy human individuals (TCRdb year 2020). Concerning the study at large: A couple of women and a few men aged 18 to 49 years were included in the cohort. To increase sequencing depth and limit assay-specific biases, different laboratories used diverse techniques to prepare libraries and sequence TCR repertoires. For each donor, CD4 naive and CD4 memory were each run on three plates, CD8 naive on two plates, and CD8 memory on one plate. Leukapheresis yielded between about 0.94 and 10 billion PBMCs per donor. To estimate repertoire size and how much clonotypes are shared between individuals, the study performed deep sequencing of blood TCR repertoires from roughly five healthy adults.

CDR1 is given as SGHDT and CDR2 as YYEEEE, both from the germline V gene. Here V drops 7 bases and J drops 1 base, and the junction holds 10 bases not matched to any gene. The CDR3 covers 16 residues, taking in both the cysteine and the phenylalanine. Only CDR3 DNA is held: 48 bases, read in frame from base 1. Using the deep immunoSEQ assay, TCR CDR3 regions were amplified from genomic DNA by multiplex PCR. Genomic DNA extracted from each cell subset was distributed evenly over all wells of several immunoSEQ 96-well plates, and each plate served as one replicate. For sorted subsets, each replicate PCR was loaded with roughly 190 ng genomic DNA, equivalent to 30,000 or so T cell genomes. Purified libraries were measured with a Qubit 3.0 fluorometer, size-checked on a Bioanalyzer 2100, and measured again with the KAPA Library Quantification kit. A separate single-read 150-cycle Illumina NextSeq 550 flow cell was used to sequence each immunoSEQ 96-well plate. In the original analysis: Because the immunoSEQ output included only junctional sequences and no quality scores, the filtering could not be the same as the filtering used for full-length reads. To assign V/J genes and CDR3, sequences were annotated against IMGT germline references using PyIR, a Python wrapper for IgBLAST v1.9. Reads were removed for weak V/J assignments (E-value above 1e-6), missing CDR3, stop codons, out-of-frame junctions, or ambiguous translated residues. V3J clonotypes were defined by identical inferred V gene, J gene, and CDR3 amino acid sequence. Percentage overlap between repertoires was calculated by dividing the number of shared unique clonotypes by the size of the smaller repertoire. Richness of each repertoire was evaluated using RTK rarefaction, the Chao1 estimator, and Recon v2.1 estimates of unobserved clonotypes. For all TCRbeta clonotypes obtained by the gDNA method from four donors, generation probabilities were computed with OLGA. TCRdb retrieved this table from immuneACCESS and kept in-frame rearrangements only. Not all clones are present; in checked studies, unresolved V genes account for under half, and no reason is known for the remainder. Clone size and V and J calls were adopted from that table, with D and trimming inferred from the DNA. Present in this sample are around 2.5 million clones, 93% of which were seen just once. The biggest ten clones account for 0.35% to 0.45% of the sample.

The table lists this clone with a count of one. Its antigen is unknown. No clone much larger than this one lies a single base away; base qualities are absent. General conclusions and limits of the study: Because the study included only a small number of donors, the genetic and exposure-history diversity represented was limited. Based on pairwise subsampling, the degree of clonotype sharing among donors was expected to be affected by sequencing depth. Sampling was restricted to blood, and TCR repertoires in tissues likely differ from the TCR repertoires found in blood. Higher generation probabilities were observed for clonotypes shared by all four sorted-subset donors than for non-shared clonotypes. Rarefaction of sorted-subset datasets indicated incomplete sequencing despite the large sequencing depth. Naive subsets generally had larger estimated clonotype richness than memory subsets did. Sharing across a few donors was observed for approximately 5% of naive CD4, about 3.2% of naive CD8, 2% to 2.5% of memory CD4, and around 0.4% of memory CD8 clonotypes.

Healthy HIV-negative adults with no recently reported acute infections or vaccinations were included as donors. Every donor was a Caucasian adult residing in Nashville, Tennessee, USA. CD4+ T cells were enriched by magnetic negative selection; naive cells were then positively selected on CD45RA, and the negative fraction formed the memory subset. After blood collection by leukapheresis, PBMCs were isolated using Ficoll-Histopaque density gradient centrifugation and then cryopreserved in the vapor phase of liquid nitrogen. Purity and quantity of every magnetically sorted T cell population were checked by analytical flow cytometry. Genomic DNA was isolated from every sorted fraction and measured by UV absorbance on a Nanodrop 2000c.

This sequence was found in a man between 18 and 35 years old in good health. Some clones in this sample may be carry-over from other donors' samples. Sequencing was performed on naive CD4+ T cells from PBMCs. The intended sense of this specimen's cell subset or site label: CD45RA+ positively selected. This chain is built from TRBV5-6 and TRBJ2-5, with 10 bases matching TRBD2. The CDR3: CASAARTSGRQETQYF. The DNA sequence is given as TGTGCCAGCGCGGCCCGGACTAGCGGCCGCCAAGAGACCCAGTACTTC.